The 5 T cell receptor beta chains below come from one sample, sequenced in a study of T cell clonality in common variable immunodeficiency. General study points: Fewer deletions and N-nucleotide insertions were reportedly seen in common variable immunodeficiency TCR beta sequences.

No antigen has been assigned to these receptors. The method was immunoSEQ multiplex PCR; TCRdb's version includes in-frame clones alone and lacks a portion of them. Observed in the sample are some 11,000 clones, none of them singletons. Sequenced material: peripheral blood mononuclear cells. All receptors derive from a human donor with common variable immunodeficiency.

This clone showed up just a few times. Sequencing ends 3 residues short of the CDR3 end; the germline J gene provides the rest. V and J are TRBV18 and TRBJ1-2, with no clear D. In germline, CDR1 is KGHSH, CDR2 LQKENI. With 3 bases removed from V and 0 bases from J, the gap between germline ends came to 8 bases. The CDR3 loop spans 14 amino acids. CDR3 DNA (partial): TGTGCCAGCTCACCGAAAATAGCTAACTATGGC. Translation gives CASSPKIANYG. The whole CDR3 region reads CASSPKIANYGYTF.

As concerns this clone: The CDR3 goes on 3 residues after the read ends, and that part is filled in from the germline J gene. This chain joins TRBV19 and TRBJ2-3; 12 positions agree with TRBD2. Trimming took 2 bases from V and 5 from J; bases not matched to a gene: 2. Germline CDR1 reads LNHDA; CDR2 reads SQIVND (reference sequence). The length of the CDR3 is 15 residues. CDR3 DNA, as far as it was read: TGTGCCAGTAGTATACTAGCGGGAGGGAGAGATACG. Residues: CASSILAGGRDT. The CDR3 as a whole reads CASSILAGGRDTQYF.

This clone was seen a handful of times. The read ends 3 residues early relative to the CDR3; the germline J gene fills the gap. The chain has TRBV19 and TRBJ2-1, with TRBD2 identical over 12 bases. V trimming: 3 bases; J trimming: 6 bases; junction bases outside the gene matches: 9. The CDR3 is 17 amino acids. The V gene's germline CDR1 is LNHDA and CDR2 SQIVND (reference sequence). Here the CDR3 reads CASSIRSSGRAGNEQFF. CDR3 DNA (partial): TGTGCCAGTAGTATCCGGTCTAGCGGGAGGGCCGGCAATGAG.

This clone was observed a handful of times. With the read ending 3 residues before the CDR3 end, the germline J gene is used to fill in that end. The rearrangement links TRBV2 to TRBJ1-1, with TRBD1 matching 10 bases. The CDR3 extends over 13 amino acids. CDR1 SNHLY and CDR2 FYNNEI come from the germline V gene. The J segment lost 7 bases and the V segment lost 4 bases, leaving 3 bases of the junction unmatched. The covered CDR3 bases are TGTGCCAGCAGTGGGGACAGGGGCGGTGAA. Encoded protein: CASSGDRGGE. The CDR3 in its entirety is CASSGDRGGEAFF. Together with reference TRBV2 and TRBJ1-1, the CDR3 gives the full variable domain: EPEVTQTPSHQVTQMGQEVILRCVPISNHLYFYWYRQILGQKVEFLVSFYNNEISEKSEIFDDQFSVERPDGSNFTLKIRSTKLEDSAMYFCASSGDRGGEAFFGQGTRLTVV.

This clone is categorized as medium-sized (0.01 to 0.1%). Read coverage stops 3 residues before the CDR3 terminus; the germline J gene supplies the remainder. The chain is built from TRBV5-5 and TRBJ1-6; D may be TRBD1 (5 bases). This CDR3 is 15 amino acids long. Trimming shortened V by 0 bases and J by 10 bases, and 14 bases separated the two germline ends. In germline, CDR1 is SGHKS, CDR2 YYEKEE (reference sequence). Partial CDR3 DNA: TGTGCCAGCAGCTTGGAGGGGTTCAGGGCGTCACCC. Protein: CASSLEGFRASP. The whole CDR3 protein reads CASSLEGFRASPLHF.